A single sample gave rise to the 25 T cell receptor beta chains below, sequenced in a study of T cells in lung cancer brain metastases. Here immunoSEQ multiplex PCR was the method, and the copy in TCRdb shows in-frame clones only, minus some. The profile shows roughly 4,500 clones, about 90% of them singletons. Specimen: tumor tissue from the primary lung tumor. Every receptor here comes from a man between 60 and 70 years old with non-small cell lung cancer.

This chain links TRBV6-4 with TRBJ1-1, with a tentative D call TRBD1 (5 bases). The CDR3 contains 14 residues. CDR1 and CDR2 from the germline V gene are MRHNA and SNTAGT. Deletions cut 0 bases from V and 5 bases from J, with 10 bases between. This CDR3 reads CASSDSGRTTEAFF. Written as DNA, the CDR3 is TGTGCCAGCAGTGACTCGGGCAGGACAACTGAAGCTTTCTTT.

V is TRBV4-2 and J is TRBJ2-7, with TRBD2 matching 8 bases. CDR1 is LGHNA and CDR2 is YNFKEQ in the germline V gene. V lost 3 bases and J lost 2; bases outside the gene matches: 3. The CDR3 sequence is 14 residues long. The CDR3, as DNA: TGTGCCAGCAGCCATTACGGGGGGGCCTACGAGCAGTACTTC. Amino acids: CASSHYGGAYEQYF.

This chain uses TRBV28 with TRBJ2-5; no definite D call. This CDR3 has 13 residues. Per germline, CDR1 MDHEN and CDR2 SYDVKM. Trimming cost V 11 bases and J 1 base, with 14 bases left between them. The CDR3 DNA follows: TGTGCCTCCAGCTGGGGAATCCAAGAGACCCAGTACTTC. It translates to CASSWGIQETQYF.

The V gene is TRBV7-2, the J gene TRBJ2-7; 8 bases map to TRBD2. The CDR3 sequence is 16 residues long. V was pared by 5 bases and J by 2 bases, with 11 bases of the junction left unmatched. Looked up from germline, CDR1 is SGHTA and CDR2 is FQGNSA. The CDR3 is CASSTSAGVTPYEQYF. CDR3 sequence (DNA): TGTGCCAGCAGCACCTCAGCGGGAGTAACCCCCTACGAGCAGTACTTC.

This chain links TRBV7-3 with TRBJ2-5, with D possibly matching TRBD1 (6 bases). This CDR3 is 13 amino acids long. V was pared by 5 bases and J by 3 bases, with 10 bases between. The germline CDR1 and CDR2 sequences are SGHTA and FQGTGA. CDR3 sequence reads: CASSVQGKETQYF. CDR3 coding DNA: TGTGCCAGCAGCGTACAGGGTAAAGAGACCCAGTACTTC.

J is TRBJ1-1 and V is TRBV5-5; D ambiguous. The germline V gene has CDR1 SGHKS and CDR2 YYEKEE (reference sequence). This CDR3 spans 15 amino acids. The V end lost 1 base, the J end lost 7 bases, and 17 bases lay between the germline ends. The CDR3 DNA reads TGTGCCAGCAGCTTGCGGGTACTAGGCCCCGATGAAGCTTTCTTT. Protein product: CASSLRVLGPDEAFF.

The chain is built from TRBV6-4 and TRBJ2-3; 7 positions agree with TRBD1. J was trimmed by 1 base and V by 2 bases; bases with no gene match: 0. Germline CDR1 and CDR2: MRHNA and SNTAGT. The CDR3 contains 14 residues. CDR3: CASSDTGGTDTQYF. CDR3 in DNA: TGTGCCAGCAGTGACACAGGGGGCACAGATACGCAGTATTTT.

The chain recombines TRBV9 with TRBJ1-6; D not resolved. Trimming took off 0 bases at V and 5 bases at J, with 6 bases between the two ends. CDR1 and CDR2 (germline): SGDLS, YYNGEE. The CDR3 is made up of 14 amino acids. The CDR3 nucleotides read TGTGCCAGCAGCGTAGGGACCAATAATTCACCCCTCCACTTT. Its translation: CASSVGTNNSPLHF.

This clone came up a few times. The J gene is TRBJ2-5, the V gene TRBV10-3; the D gene is possibly TRBD2 (6 bases). This CDR3 is built from 15 residues. Germline CDR1 reads ENHRY; CDR2 reads SYGVKD. The V end lost 4 bases, the J end lost 0 bases, and 12 bases lay between the germline ends. The CDR3 nucleotides read TGTGCCATCAGTGCGGGGAGGATGTACCAAGAGACCCAGTACTTC. Protein: CAISAGRMYQETQYF.

The chain has TRBV30 and TRBJ1-5; 7 bases fit TRBD1. The CDR3 length is 15 residues. Trimming took 0 bases from V and 3 from J; bases not matched to a gene: 5. Germline CDR1 reads GTSNPN; CDR2 reads SVGIG (reference sequence). This CDR3 is CAWSVRTGANQPQHF. CDR3 in DNA: TGTGCCTGGAGTGTGCGTACAGGGGCCAATCAGCCCCAGCATTTT.

This sequence joins TRBV6-1 and TRBJ2-1, with D tentatively TRBD1 (7 bases). This CDR3 spans 14 amino acids. Per the germline V gene, CDR1 is MNHNS and CDR2 is SASEGT. The V and J ends lost 3 bases and 4 bases respectively, with 10 bases between them. CDR3 nucleotide sequence: TGTGCCAGCAGTGAGGAGGGGGCGTACAATGAGCAGTTCTTC. Its translation: CASSEEGAYNEQFF.

The chain has TRBV6-5 and TRBJ2-5; D gene unclear. Deletions cut 5 bases from V and 7 bases from J, with 14 bases between. Germline CDR1 and CDR2: MNHEY and SVGAGI. The CDR3 spans 13 residues. CDR3: CASSLDPWGTQYF. In nucleotides, the CDR3 is TGTGCCAGCAGTCTTGACCCGTGGGGGACCCAGTACTTC.

The rearrangement uses TRBV7-6 and TRBJ2-1; possible D gene TRBD2, 5 bases. Trimming shortened V by 4 bases and J by 8 bases, and 15 bases separated the two germline ends. Germline-derived CDR1 and CDR2 are SGHVS and FNYEAQ. The CDR3 runs 14 residues. The CDR3 spells CASSSRLGGYEQFF. The DNA for the CDR3 is TGTGCCAGCAGCTCTCGATTGGGCGGGTATGAGCAGTTCTTC.

This clone was detected only a few times. The V gene is TRBV11-3, the J gene TRBJ2-5; D uncertain. Per germline, CDR1 SGHNT and CDR2 YENEEA. Trimming cost V 0 bases and J 5 bases, with 4 bases left between them. The CDR3 runs 12 residues. In nucleotides, the CDR3 is TGTGCCAGCAGCTTAGACCCGGAGACCCAGTACTTC. Protein product: CASSLDPETQYF.

This clone appeared once. The J gene is TRBJ1-1, the V gene TRBV7-9, with TRBD1 identical over 8 bases. V was clipped by 3 bases and J by 4 bases; unmatched bases: 4. The CDR3 is 14 residues long. Germline CDR1 and CDR2: SEHNR and FQNEAQ (reference sequence). CDR3 in DNA: TGTGCCAGCAGCTTCTACACAGGGGGCACTGAAGCTTTCTTT. Translation: CASSFYTGGTEAFF.

The chain is built from TRBV27 and TRBJ1-1, with D uncertain. CDR1 is MNHEY, CDR2 SMNVEV, per germline (reference sequence). The CDR3 runs 14 residues. Trimming took 7 bases from V and 6 from J, leaving 18 bases between them. This chain's CDR3 is CASKPVYPDSEAFF. For the CDR3, the DNA is TGTGCCAGCAAACCGGTTTACCCGGACTCTGAAGCTTTCTTT.

The J gene is TRBJ2-7, the V gene TRBV29-1; D call uncertain. The CDR3 is 15 residues long. The ends were cut back, 7 bases at V and 4 bases at J, with 23 bases in the middle. Germline V lookup: CDR1 SQVTM, CDR2 ANQGSEA. The CDR3 DNA reads TGCAGCGCCGAAGACGCCTCCCGCCCGGGTTACGAGCAGTACTTC. The encoded protein is CSAEDASRPGYEQYF.

In this sample, this clone turned up a few times. V and J are TRBV29-1 and TRBJ2-5; the D gene is possibly TRBD2 (5 bases). Trimming shortened V by 4 bases and J by 7 bases, and 10 bases separated the two germline ends. From germline, CDR1 is SQVTM and CDR2 ANQGSEA. This CDR3 has 11 amino acids. DNA of the CDR3: TGCAGCGTTGTGGATCGGGGGACCCAGTACTTC. Translated: CSVVDRGTQYF.

V and J are TRBV9 and TRBJ2-2; D is uncertain. CDR1 and CDR2 from the germline V gene are SGDLS and YYNGEE. The CDR3 has 14 residues. Trimming removed 1 base at V and 5 bases at J, with 9 bases between. CDR3 coding DNA: TGTGCCAGCAGCGTAAAACTTGGGACCGGGGAGCTGTTTTTT. It yields the protein CASSVKLGTGELFF.

This chain joins TRBV6-4 and TRBJ1-1; D is uncertain. The V gene lost 0 bases and the J gene lost 1 base, with 3 bases spanning the gap. CDR3 length equals 13 residues. Germline V gives CDR1 MRHNA, CDR2 SNTAGT. The CDR3 DNA sequence: TGTGCCAGCAGTGACTCGCAGAACACTGAAGCTTTCTTT. Residues: CASSDSQNTEAFF.

This chain links TRBV5-4 with TRBJ2-7, with D perhaps matching TRBD1 or TRBD2 (6 bases each). Trimming removed 4 bases at V and 0 bases at J, with 11 bases between. Looked up from germline, CDR1 is SGHNT and CDR2 is YYREEE (reference sequence). The CDR3 totals 14 residues. This chain's CDR3 is CASSGGTTSYEQYF. The CDR3 DNA is TGTGCCAGCAGCGGCGGGACAACCTCCTACGAGCAGTACTTC. Filled out from reference TRBV5-4 and TRBJ2-7, the complete variable domain reads ETGVTQSPTHLIKTRGQQVTLRCSSQSGHNTVSWYQQALGQGPQFIFQYYREEENGRGNFPPRFSGLQFPNYSSELNVNALELDDSALYLCASSGGTTSYEQYFGPGTRLTVT.

The chain joins TRBV28 to TRBJ1-2; D is ambiguous. V shed 4 bases and J shed 6 bases, with 24 bases lying between them. Looked up from germline, CDR1 is MDHEN and CDR2 is SYDVKM. The CDR3 sequence is 17 residues long. The DNA for the CDR3 is TGTGCCAGCAGTTCCGAGTCGCGAGGCAGGTCACATCATGGCTACACCTTC. Translating it yields CASSSESRGRSHHGYTF.

The chain carries TRBV7-9 and TRBJ2-7, with D tentatively TRBD1 (5 bases). The V gene's germline CDR1 is SEHNR and CDR2 FQNEAQ (reference sequence). The ends were cut back, 5 bases at V and 12 bases at J, with 14 bases in the middle. The CDR3 has 11 amino acids. CDR3 sequence: CASSQDSFLYF. The CDR3 DNA reads TGTGCCAGCAGCCAAGACAGTTTTCTGTACTTC.

Written as DNA, the CDR3 is TGTGCCAGCAGCTTGGTAGGGGCCAACGTCCTGACTTTC. This gives the protein CASSLVGANVLTF. V and J are TRBV5-4 and TRBJ2-6; D gene ambiguous. Between the trimmed V and J ends, which lost 0 bases and 4 bases, there was a span of 2 bases. The CDR3 loop spans 13 amino acids. From germline, CDR1 is SGHNT and CDR2 YYREEE (reference sequence).

This clone was seen only once. The chain uses TRBV5-1 and TRBJ2-3; D might be TRBD1 (6 bases). V was cut by 0 bases and J by 0 bases, with 14 bases left in between. The CDR3 consists of 17 residues. Germline CDR1 is SGHRS and CDR2 is YFSETQ. CDR3 sequence (DNA): TGCGCCAGCAGCTTGGCGCAGGGGTTTTCTAGCACAGATACGCAGTATTTT. Protein product: CASSLAQGFSSTDTQYF.